The sequence of this T cell receptor beta chain was determined in a study of blood T cells in healthy people across ages. Overall study findings and caveats: It was the long-lived donors that had more naive CD4+ cells and higher diversity than aged donors.

This clonotype has only a few counts. Its specificity is not known. V was shortened by 2 bases and J by 8 bases, with 10 bases between the two germline ends. CDR3 length: 12 residues. The germline V gene encodes CDR1 SQVTM and CDR2 ANQGSEA. A sample-barcoded 5' primer and a J-beta primer mix were used in a second PCR of about 7 to 12 cycles. A template-switch adaptor with 12 random nucleotides tagged each cDNA molecule. TCRdb itself ran the 5' RACE reads through MiXCR, one entry per CDR3 protein. Here the sample spans fewer than 2,000,000 distinct CDR3 sequences, around 42% being singletons. The receptor was derived from a human donor in good health. The specimen sequenced was blood. V usage is TRBV29-1 and J usage is TRBJ2-1, with D perhaps given as TRBD1 or TRBD2 (5 bases each). In DNA, the CDR3 is TGCAGCGTTGAATTTGGGGGTCATGAGCAGTTCTTC. It specifies CSVEFGGHEQFF.